This T cell receptor (beta chain) was retrieved from a study of blood T cell repertoires in COVID-19 (dated by TCRdb to the early 2020s). About the full investigation: Collaborator samples came from the United States, Italy and Spain and covered acute and convalescent phases of COVID-19. The samples were drawn from the first 160 participants of the ongoing ImmuneRACE study and from 1,254 subjects provided by 6 global collaborators. The repertoires were made available in a free public database intended to serve as a resource for research on the immune response to SARS-CoV-2. Where HLA class I and class II types were available, the types were taken from metadata supplied by the sample provider, not from assay-based typing. Sample metadata almost always included a de-identified subject ID, COVID-19 status, age in years and sex. The dataset comprised deeply sampled blood TCRbeta repertoires from subjects exposed to, actively infected with, or recovered from COVID-19. The material from the prospective study consisted of cDNA or gDNA derived from T cells, B-cell-depleted T cells, or PBMCs. Broad study findings and their caveats: The quantity of clinical and demographic metadata differed by source and by participant and was supplied without curation.

Trimming accounts for 4 bases at V and 2 bases at J, while the number of junction bases matched to no gene is 14. Via the germline V gene (reference sequence), CDR1 is LNHDA and CDR2 SQIVND. The cysteine opens and the phenylalanine closes a CDR3 of 18 amino acids. CDR3 DNA is the only sequence kept; it has 54 bases, read in frame from the first base. TCRbeta CDR3 regions were amplified from genomic DNA by means of the immunoSEQ Assay, a bias-controlled multiplex PCR. Under the source paper's analysis protocol: The number of nucleated cells in each sample was estimated from the amplification of reference gene primers within the assay. Sequence reads were collapsed and filtered to measure the absolute abundance of every unique TCRbeta CDR3 rearrangement. For each sample, productive Simpson clonality was calculated as the square root of Simpson's diversity index over productive rearrangements. TCRdb's version of the immuneACCESS table is confined to in-frame rearrangements and falls short of the full clone set. An unresolved V gene accounts for under half of the shortfall where checked; the remainder is of unknown origin. For V, J and clone size, that table is used; D and trimming come from the DNA. The table for this sample lists approximately 40,000 clones; around nine tenths of them were counted only once. Under 2.5% of the sample is held by the ten biggest clonotypes.

Concerning this clone itself: Its specific antigen is unknown. No base qualities exist here, and no much larger clone lies one base off it.

Collaborating institutions collected whole blood in K2EDTA tubes following their own protocols. Collaborator samples were shipped for TCRbeta analysis as frozen whole blood, isolated PBMCs, or DNA extracted from either sample type. The receptor chain draws on TRBV19 and TRBJ2-1, with TRBD2 identical over 7 junction bases. The clonotype was recovered from a human donor in a cohort sampled during active COVID-19. Sample: peripheral blood. The CDR3 region: CASSTPPGLAGAYNEQFF. The sequence in DNA is TGTGCCAGTAGTACCCCCCCTGGGTTGGCGGGGGCCTACAATGAGCAGTTCTTC.